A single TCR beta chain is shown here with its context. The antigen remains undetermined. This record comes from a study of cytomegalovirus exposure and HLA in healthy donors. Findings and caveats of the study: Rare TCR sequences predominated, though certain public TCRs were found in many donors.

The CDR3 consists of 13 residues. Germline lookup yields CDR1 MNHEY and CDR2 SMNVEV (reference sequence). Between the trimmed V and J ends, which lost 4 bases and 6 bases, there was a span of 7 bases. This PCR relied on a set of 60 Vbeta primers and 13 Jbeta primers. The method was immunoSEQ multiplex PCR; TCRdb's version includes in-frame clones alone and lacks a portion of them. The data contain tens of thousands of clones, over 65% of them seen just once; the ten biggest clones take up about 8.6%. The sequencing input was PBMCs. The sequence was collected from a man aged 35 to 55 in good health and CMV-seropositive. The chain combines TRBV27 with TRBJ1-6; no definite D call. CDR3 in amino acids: CASSSGSNSPLHF. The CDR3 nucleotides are TGTGCCAGCAGTTCCGGGAGTAATTCACCCCTCCACTTT.